Shown below are 9 T cell receptor beta chains from a single sample sequenced in a study of human T cells and chemical hapten exposure. In TCRdb, the RACE reads were re-called with MiXCR into one record per CDR3 protein. This sample has approximately 350,000 distinct CDR3 sequences, with about 6% found just once. Documented time point: patch test 2, 6 weeks after DPC sensitization. Treatment in this sample: therapeutic diphenylcyclopropenone sensitization with weekly scalp DPC. Here the sequenced sample was whole blood, taken in connection with sensitization to the hapten diphenylcyclopropenone (DPC). The receptors were sampled from a woman under 30 with alopecia areata. Some clones in this sample may be carry-over from other donors' samples.

V usage is TRBV3-1 and J usage is TRBJ2-1; the match to TRBD1 covers 7 bases. CDR3 length equals 12 residues. The J segment lost 7 bases and the V segment lost 5 bases, leaving 2 bases of the junction unmatched. Germline V gene lookup returns CDR1 LGHDT and CDR2 YNNKEL (reference sequence). CDR3 in amino acids: CASSKQGNEQFF. DNA of the CDR3: TGTGCCAGCAGCAAACAGGGGAATGAGCAGTTCTTC.

This clonotype was counted between two and nine times. The gene calls are TRBV12-3 or TRBV12-4 and TRBJ1-2; 7 nucleotides match TRBD1. This CDR3 region has 13 residues. Trimming at V came to 6 bases and at J to 4 bases, leaving 5 bases not matched to a gene. In DNA, the CDR3 is TGTGCCAGCAGGGAGGGACAGACCTATGGCTACACCTTC. Protein sequence: CASREGQTYGYTF.

This clonotype was picked up many times. This chain uses TRBV7-2 with TRBJ2-3; D remains unclear. This CDR3 has 12 amino acids. Germline V lookup: CDR1 SGHTA, CDR2 FQGNSA. Trimming took 2 bases from V and 3 from J, leaving 3 bases between them. The CDR3: CASSLKTDTQYF. CDR3 DNA: TGTGCCAGCAGCTTAAAAACAGATACGCAGTATTTT.

In this sample, this clonotype turned up a few times. The CDR3 DNA sequence: TGCAGTGTCCAACGGGGGTACGAGCAGTACTTC. As protein: CSVQRGYEQYF. J is TRBJ2-7 and V is TRBV20-1; possible D gene TRBD2, 6 bases. The CDR3 has 11 residues. The germline gives CDR1 DFQATT, CDR2 SNEGSKA (reference sequence). V was cut by 7 bases and J by 4 bases, with 11 bases left in between.

The chain employs TRBV6-1 and TRBJ2-7, with 8 bases aligning to TRBD1. The germline gives CDR1 MNHNS, CDR2 SASEGT. The CDR3 contains 13 residues. The V gene end was trimmed by 0 bases and the J gene end by 12 bases; junction bases not matched to a gene: 7. DNA of the CDR3: TGTGCCAGCAGTGAAGCAACAGGGGGACGCCTGTACTTC. Translation gives CASSEATGGRLYF.

This clonotype was observed many times. V is TRBV7-9 and J is TRBJ2-1; 13 bases align to TRBD2. CDR1 and CDR2 from the germline V gene are SEHNR and FQNEAQ (reference sequence). V was pared by 4 bases and J by 4 bases, with 10 bases of the junction left unmatched. CDR3 length equals 18 residues. The CDR3 DNA reads as TGTGCCAGCAGCTCCGTCAGACTAGCGGGGGGCCGATACAATGAGCAGTTCTTC. Translation: CASSSVRLAGGRYNEQFF.

The chain combines TRBV6-5 with TRBJ2-7; 7 bases fit TRBD2. The CDR3 extends over 16 amino acids. J gave up 6 bases and V 1 base, and 12 bases lay outside the gene matches. Germline V gives CDR1 MNHEY, CDR2 SVGAGI. CDR3 coding DNA: TGTGCCAGCAGTTACTATAGCGAGGTCTCGGGAGGCGAGCAGTACTTC. Protein product: CASSYYSEVSGGEQYF.

This chain uses TRBV6-6 with TRBJ1-2; no definite D call. Germline V gene sequence: CDR1 MNHNY, CDR2 SVGAGI (reference sequence). V was clipped by 2 bases and J by 8 bases, with 6 bases between them. The CDR3 runs 11 residues. Written as DNA, the CDR3 is TGTGCCAGCAGTTACGCAGGAGGCTACACCTTC. As protein: CASSYAGGYTF.

The table lists this clonotype with a few counts. The chain employs TRBV7-9 and TRBJ1-1; perhaps TRBD1 as D (6 bases). There are 14 residues in the CDR3. Germline V CDR1 and CDR2: SEHNR, FQNEAQ (reference sequence). The V end was cut by 2 bases, the J end by 4 bases, with 11 bases between. The CDR3 region has the DNA TGTGCCAGCAGCTTACAACAGGGCGGCACTGAAGCTTTCTTT. Amino acids: CASSLQQGGTEAFF. Combining the CDR3 with reference TRBV7-9 and TRBJ1-1 gives the whole variable domain DTGVSQNPRHKITKRGQNVTFRCDPISEHNRLYWYRQTLGQGPEFLTYFQNEAQLEKSRLLSDRFSAERPKGSFSTLEIQRTEQGDSAMYLCASSLQQGGTEAFFGQGTRLTVV.